The 5 T cell receptor beta chains in this list originate from one sample, sequenced in a study of patients with pleural tuberculosis. TCRdb re-derived calls from the reads in MiXCR, one entry per CDR3 protein. This table holds about 50,000 distinct CDR3 sequences, about 6.8% found once. The source is a human donor with pleural tuberculosis.

The table lists this clonotype with a few counts. The chain recombines TRBV5-4 with TRBJ2-3, with D perhaps matching TRBD2 (7 bases). The CDR3 consists of 14 residues. Trimming shortened V by 1 base and J by 5 bases, and 11 bases separated the two germline ends. CDR1 and CDR2 (germline): SGHNT, YYREEE (reference sequence). The CDR3: CASSLPGEGDTQYF. DNA of the CDR3: TGTGCCAGCAGCTTGCCAGGGGAGGGAGATACGCAGTATTTT.

This clonotype was counted at least ten times. The V and J genes are TRBV10-3 and TRBJ1-5; a weak D match, TRBD1 (5 bases). The CDR3 consists of 13 residues. V lost 7 bases and J lost 3, with 10 bases in between. CDR1 and CDR2 from the germline V gene are ENHRY and SYGVKD. This chain's CDR3 is CAITDSLNQPQHF. As DNA, the CDR3 is TGTGCCATCACAGACAGTCTCAATCAGCCCCAGCATTTT.

This clonotype has a count of ten or more. The CDR3 DNA follows: TGTGCCAGCAGCTCCTGGACCCCCTACGAGCAGTACTTC. As protein: CASSSWTPYEQYF. The chain has TRBV11-2 and TRBJ2-7, with unresolved D. This CDR3 has 13 amino acids. CDR1 and CDR2 (germline): SGHAT, FQNNGV. V lost 4 bases, J lost 2 bases, and 9 bases lay in between.

The rearrangement links TRBV3-1 to TRBJ1-2, with 8 positions matching TRBD1. Germline V gene sequence: CDR1 LGHDT, CDR2 YNNKEL (reference sequence). With 6 bases clipped from V and 3 bases from J, the junction kept 9 bases outside the gene matches. The CDR3 length is 15 residues. The CDR3 reads CASSLTGGSHYGYTF. The CDR3 bases are TGTGCCAGCAGTCTCACAGGGGGATCTCACTATGGCTACACCTTC.

This clonotype has a count of ten or more. This chain connects TRBV20-1 to TRBJ1-6; D may be TRBD1 (5 bases). There are 14 residues in the CDR3. V lost 3 bases and J lost 7, with 13 bases in between. Germline V gives CDR1 DFQATT, CDR2 SNEGSKA (reference sequence). Here the CDR3 reads CSASLSGGNSPLHF. CDR3 DNA: TGCAGTGCTAGTCTCTCGGGGGGGAATTCACCCCTCCACTTT.